This T cell receptor (beta chain) was documented in a study of cytomegalovirus exposure and HLA in healthy donors. Researchers ran the PCR with 60 Vbeta and 13 Jbeta primers. TCRdb keeps only in-frame clones here, not all; method: immunoSEQ multiplex PCR. The table shows about 240,000 clones, with roughly 82% occurring only once. The CDR3 is 17 residues long. The sample was PBMCs. The receptor comes from a woman between 40 and 50 years old in good health and CMV-seropositive. The genes are TRBV21-1 and TRBJ2-7; the D segment call TRBD1 is taken from the table without a DNA check. TRBV21-1 is a recognized pseudogene. CDR3 coding DNA: TGTGCCAGCAGGATTCCCCCGACAGCAATCTTCCAATACGAGCAGTACTTC. It is translated as CASRIPPTAIFQYEQYF.